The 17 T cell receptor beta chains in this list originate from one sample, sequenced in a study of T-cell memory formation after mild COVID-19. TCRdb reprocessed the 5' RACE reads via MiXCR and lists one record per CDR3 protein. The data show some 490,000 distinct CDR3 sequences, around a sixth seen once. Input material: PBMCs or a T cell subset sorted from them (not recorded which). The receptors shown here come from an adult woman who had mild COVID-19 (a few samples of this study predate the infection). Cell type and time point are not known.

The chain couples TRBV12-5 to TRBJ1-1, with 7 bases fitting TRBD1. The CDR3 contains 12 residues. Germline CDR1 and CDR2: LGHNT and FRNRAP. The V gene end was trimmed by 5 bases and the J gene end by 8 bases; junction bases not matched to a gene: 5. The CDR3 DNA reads TGTGCTAGTGGTCCCGCAGGGGGGGAAGCTTTCTTT. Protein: CASGPAGGEAFF. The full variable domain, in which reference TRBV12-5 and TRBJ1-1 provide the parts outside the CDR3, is DARVTQTPRHKVTEMGQEVTMRCQPILGHNTVFWYRQTMMQGLELLAYFRNRAPLDDSGMPKDRFSAEMPDATLATLKIQPSEPRDSAVYFCASGPAGGEAFFGQGTRLTVV.

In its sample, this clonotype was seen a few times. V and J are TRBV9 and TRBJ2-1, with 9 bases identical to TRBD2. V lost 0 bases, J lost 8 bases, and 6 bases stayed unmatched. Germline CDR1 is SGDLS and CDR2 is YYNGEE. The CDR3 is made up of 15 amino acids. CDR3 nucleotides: TGTGCCAGCAGCGTAGCGGCGGGAGGGCCCTATGAGCAGTTCTTC. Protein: CASSVAAGGPYEQFF.

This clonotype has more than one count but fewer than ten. CDR3 sequence reads: CASSLRGGEDTEAFF. The CDR3 nucleotides are TGTGCCAGCAGCTTGAGGGGCGGGGAGGACACTGAAGCTTTCTTT. This chain links TRBV13 with TRBJ1-1; possibly TRBD1 for D (5 bases). This CDR3 has 15 amino acids. V was clipped by 3 bases and J by 3 bases, with 14 bases between them. The germline V gene has CDR1 PRHDT and CDR2 FYEKMQ (reference sequence).

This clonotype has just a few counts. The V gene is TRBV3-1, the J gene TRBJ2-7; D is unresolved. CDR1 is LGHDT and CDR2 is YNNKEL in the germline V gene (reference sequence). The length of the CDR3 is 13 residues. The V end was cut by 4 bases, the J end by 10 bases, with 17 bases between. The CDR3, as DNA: TGTGCCAGCAGCCGGAGTGGGCCTGGCGATCAGTACTTC. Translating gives CASSRSGPGDQYF.

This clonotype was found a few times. The CDR3 spells CASSPRGRGGNEQFF. The CDR3 DNA is TGTGCCAGCAGCCCGAGGGGCCGGGGAGGAAATGAGCAGTTCTTC. V is TRBV4-2 and J is TRBJ2-1; a weak D match, TRBD2 (6 bases). CDR1 LGHNA and CDR2 YNFKEQ come from the germline V gene. Trimming pared 4 bases from V and 7 bases from J, leaving 17 bases between. The CDR3 is 15 residues long.

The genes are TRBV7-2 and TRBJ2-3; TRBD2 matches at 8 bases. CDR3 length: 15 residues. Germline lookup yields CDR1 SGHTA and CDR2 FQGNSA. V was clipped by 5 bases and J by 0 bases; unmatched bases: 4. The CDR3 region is CASSPAGVSTDTQYF. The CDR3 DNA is TGTGCCAGCAGCCCAGCGGGAGTGAGCACAGATACGCAGTATTTT.

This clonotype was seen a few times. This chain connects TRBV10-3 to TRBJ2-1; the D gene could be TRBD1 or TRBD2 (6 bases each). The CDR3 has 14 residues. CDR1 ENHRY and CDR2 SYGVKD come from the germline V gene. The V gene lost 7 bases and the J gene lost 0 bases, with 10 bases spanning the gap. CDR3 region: CAINPGASYNEQFF. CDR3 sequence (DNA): TGTGCCATCAACCCGGGGGCCTCCTACAATGAGCAGTTCTTC.

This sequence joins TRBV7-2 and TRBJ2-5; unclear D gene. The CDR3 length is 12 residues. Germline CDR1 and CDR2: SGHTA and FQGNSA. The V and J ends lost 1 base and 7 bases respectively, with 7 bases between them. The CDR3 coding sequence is TGTGCCAGCAGCTTAGAGATTTGGACCCAGTACTTC. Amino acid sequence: CASSLEIWTQYF.

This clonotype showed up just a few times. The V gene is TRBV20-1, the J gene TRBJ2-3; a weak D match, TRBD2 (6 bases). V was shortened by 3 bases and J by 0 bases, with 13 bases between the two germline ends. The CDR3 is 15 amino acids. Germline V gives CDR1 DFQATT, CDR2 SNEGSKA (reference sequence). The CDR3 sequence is CSASLAAPSTDTQYF. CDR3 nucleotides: TGCAGTGCTAGTTTAGCGGCACCTAGCACAGATACGCAGTATTTT.

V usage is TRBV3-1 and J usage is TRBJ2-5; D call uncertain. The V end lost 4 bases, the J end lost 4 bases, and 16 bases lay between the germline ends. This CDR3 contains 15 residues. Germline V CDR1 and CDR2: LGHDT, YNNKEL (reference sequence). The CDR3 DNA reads TGTGCCAGCAGCCTCACACGATGGACCAGAGAGACCCAGTACTTC. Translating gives CASSLTRWTRETQYF.

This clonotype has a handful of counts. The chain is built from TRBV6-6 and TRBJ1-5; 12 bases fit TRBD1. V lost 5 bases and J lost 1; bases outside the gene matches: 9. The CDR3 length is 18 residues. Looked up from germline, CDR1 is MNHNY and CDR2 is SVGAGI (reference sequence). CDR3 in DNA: TGTGCCAGCAGTCTGGGACAGGGGGCGCCGAGAAGCAATCAGCCCCAGCATTTT. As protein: CASSLGQGAPRSNQPQHF.

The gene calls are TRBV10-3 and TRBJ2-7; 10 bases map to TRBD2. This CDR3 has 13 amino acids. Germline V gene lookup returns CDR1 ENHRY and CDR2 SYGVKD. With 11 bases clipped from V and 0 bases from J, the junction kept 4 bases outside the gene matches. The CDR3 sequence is CAARTSGSYEQYF. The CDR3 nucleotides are TGTGCCGCAAGGACTAGCGGCTCCTACGAGCAGTACTTC.

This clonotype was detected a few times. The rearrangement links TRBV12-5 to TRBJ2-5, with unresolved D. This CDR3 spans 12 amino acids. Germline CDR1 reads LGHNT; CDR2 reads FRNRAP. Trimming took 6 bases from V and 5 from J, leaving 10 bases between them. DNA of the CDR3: TGTGCTAGTGGCCAAGCTGGGGAGACCCAGTACTTC. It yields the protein CASGQAGETQYF.

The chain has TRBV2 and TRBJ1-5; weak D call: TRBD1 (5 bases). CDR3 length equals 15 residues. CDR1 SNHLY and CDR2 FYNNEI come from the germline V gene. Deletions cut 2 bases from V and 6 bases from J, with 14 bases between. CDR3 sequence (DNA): TGTGCCAGCAGTGAACAAGGGGCAGGGAGTCAGCCCCAGCATTTT. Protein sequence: CASSEQGAGSQPQHF.

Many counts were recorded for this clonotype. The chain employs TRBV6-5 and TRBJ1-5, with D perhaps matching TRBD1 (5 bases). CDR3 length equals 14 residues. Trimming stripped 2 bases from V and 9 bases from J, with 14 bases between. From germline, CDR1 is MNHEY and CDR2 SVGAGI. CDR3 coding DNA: TGTGCCAGCAGTTACACAGGCTCTTTTTCGCCCCAGCATTTT. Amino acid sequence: CASSYTGSFSPQHF.

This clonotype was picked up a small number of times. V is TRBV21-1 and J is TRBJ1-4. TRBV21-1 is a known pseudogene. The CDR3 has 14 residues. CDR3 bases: TGTGCCAGCAGCAAAGGCGGGAGGGAGGAAGAACTGTTTTTT. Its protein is CASSKGGREEELFF.

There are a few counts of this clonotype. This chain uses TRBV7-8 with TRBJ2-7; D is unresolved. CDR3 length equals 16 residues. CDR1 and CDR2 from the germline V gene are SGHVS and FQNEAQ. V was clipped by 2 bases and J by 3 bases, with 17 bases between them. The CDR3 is CASSLRGFVSNYEQYF. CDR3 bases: TGTGCCAGCAGCTTAAGAGGATTTGTGTCGAACTACGAGCAGTACTTC.